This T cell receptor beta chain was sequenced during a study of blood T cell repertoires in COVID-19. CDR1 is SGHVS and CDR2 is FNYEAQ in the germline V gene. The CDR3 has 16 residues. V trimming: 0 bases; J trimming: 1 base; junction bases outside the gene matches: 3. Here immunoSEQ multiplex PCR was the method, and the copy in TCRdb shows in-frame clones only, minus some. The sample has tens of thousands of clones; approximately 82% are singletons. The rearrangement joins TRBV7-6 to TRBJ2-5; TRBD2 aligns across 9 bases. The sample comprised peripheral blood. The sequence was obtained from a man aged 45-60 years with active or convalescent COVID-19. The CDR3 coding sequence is TGTGCCAGCAGCTTAGCGGAGCGGGGGGTCCAAGAGACCCAGTACTTC. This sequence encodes CASSLAERGVQETQYF.